This TCR beta chain was documented in a study of cytomegalovirus exposure and HLA in healthy donors. Study outcomes and limitations: A later analysis revealed that TCR association rates differed between HLA loci, peaking at DRB1 and bottoming out at HLA-C. HLA allele associations emerged for roughly 16,000 TCR beta sequences in a later analysis, at 0.05 false discovery rate. Cytomegalovirus-associated status was assigned to about 170 TCR beta chains.

With regard to this clone: Its antigen is undetermined.

The CDR3 is 15 amino acids. V gave up 3 bases and J gave up 3 bases, with 14 bases separating them. Germline assignment: CDR1 MNHEY and CDR2 SMNVEV (reference sequence). Amplification used 60 Vbeta primers and 13 Jbeta primers. In the source study's methods: The count from a later analysis was roughly 80 million unique TCR beta chains, 9 million to 12 million of them shared. Generated by immunoSEQ multiplex PCR, the TCRdb table keeps only in-frame clones and is missing some. Clone size and V and J calls were adopted from that table, with D and trimming inferred from the DNA. Among about 91,000 clones listed, 90% were seen once.

The TCR originated in a man aged 18 to 30 in good health and CMV-seronegative. The sample consisted of PBMCs. The chain is built from TRBV27 and TRBJ1-1; D might be TRBD1 (6 bases). The CDR3 reads CASSFRGRGDTEAFF. CDR3 in DNA: TGTGCCAGCAGTTTTCGGGGCAGGGGTGACACTGAAGCTTTCTTT.